This T cell receptor (beta chain) derives from a study of blood T cell repertoires in COVID-19. The V gene lost 4 bases and the J gene lost 6 bases, with 10 bases spanning the gap. Looked up from germline, CDR1 is MDHEN and CDR2 is SYDVKM. The CDR3 is 13 amino acids. Authors' analysis steps: Reference gene primer amplification in the assay estimated nucleated cell counts. TCRdb's copy holds only in-frame clones and misses some; the assay was immunoSEQ multiplex PCR. V and J calls and clone size come straight from that table; D and trimming were deduced from the DNA. The sample carries around 260,000 clones, approximately 83% recorded once.

Sequencing was done on a sample of PBMCs or T cells enriched from blood (not recorded which). This clonotype was sampled from a woman in her twenties or thirties who had recovered from COVID-19. This sequence joins TRBV28 and TRBJ2-1; a possible D gene is TRBD1 (6 bases). CDR3 in DNA: TGTGCCAGCAGTTCCAGACAGGCCAATGAGCAGTTCTTC. It is translated as CASSSRQANEQFF.